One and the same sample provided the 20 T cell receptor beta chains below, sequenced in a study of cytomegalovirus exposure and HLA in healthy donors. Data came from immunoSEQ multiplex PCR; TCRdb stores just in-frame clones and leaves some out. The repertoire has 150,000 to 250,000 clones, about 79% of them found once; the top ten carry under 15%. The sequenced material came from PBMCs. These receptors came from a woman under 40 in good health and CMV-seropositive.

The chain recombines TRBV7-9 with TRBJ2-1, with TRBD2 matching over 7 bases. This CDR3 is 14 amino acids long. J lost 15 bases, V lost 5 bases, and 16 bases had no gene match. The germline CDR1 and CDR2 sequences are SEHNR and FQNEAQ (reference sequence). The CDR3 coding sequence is TGTGCCAGCAGCCGGGAAGAGGGAGCGGGGTTTCTGTTCTTC. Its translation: CASSREEGAGFLFF. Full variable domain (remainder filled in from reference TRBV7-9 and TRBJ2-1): DTGVSQNPRHKITKRGQNVTFRCDPISEHNRLYWYRQTLGQGPEFLTYFQNEAQLEKSRLLSDRFSAERPKGSFSTLEIQRTEQGDSAMYLCASSREEGAGFLFFGPGTRLTVL.

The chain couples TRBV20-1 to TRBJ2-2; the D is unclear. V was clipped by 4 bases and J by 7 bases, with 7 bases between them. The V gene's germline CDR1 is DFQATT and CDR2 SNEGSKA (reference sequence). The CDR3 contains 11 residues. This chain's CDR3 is CSAKLNGELFF. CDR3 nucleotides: TGCAGTGCTAAGCTTAACGGGGAGCTGTTTTTT.

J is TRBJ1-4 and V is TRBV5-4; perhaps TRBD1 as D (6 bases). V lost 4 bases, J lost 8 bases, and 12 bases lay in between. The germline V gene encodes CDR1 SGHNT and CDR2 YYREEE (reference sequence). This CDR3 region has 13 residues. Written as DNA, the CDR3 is TGTGCCAGCAGCCTCAGACAGGCAGAAAAACTGTTTTTT. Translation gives CASSLRQAEKLFF.

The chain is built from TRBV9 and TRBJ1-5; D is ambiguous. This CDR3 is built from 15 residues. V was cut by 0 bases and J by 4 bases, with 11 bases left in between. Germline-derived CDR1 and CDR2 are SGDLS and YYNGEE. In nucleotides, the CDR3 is TGTGCCAGCAGCGTAGGAGGGATTCCTAATCAGCCCCAGCATTTT. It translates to CASSVGGIPNQPQHF. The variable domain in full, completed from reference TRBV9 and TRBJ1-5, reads DSGVTQTPKHLITATGQRVTLRCSPRSGDLSVYWYQQSLDQGLQFLIQYYNGEERAKGNILERFSAQQFPDLHSELNLSSLELGDSALYFCASSVGGIPNQPQHFGDGTRLSIL.

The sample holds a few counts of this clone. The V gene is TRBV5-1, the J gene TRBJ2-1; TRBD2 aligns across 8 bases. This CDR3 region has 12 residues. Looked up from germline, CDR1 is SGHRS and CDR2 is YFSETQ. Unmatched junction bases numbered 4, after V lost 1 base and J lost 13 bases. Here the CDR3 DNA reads TGCGCCAGCAGCTTGATAGCGGGGAATCAGTTCTTC. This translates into CASSLIAGNQFF.

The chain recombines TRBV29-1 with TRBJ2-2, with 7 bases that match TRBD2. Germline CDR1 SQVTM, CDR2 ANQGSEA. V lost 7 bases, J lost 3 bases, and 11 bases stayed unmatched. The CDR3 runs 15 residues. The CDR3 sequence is CSACESGMDTGELFF. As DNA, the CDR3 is TGCAGCGCCTGCGAGAGCGGGATGGACACCGGGGAGCTGTTTTTT.

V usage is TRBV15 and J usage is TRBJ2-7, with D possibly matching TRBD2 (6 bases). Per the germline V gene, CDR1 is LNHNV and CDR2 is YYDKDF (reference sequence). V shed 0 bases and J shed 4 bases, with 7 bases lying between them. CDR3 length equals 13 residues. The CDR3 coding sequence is TGTGCCACCAGCAGAGATGGGGGGTACGAGCAGTACTTC. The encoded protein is CATSRDGGYEQYF. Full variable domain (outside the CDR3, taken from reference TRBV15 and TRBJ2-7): DAMVIQNPRYQVTQFGKPVTLSCSQTLNHNVMYWYQQKSSQAPKLLFHYYDKDFNNEADTPDNFQSRRPNTSFCFLDIRSPGLGDTAMYLCATSRDGGYEQYFGPGTRLTVT.

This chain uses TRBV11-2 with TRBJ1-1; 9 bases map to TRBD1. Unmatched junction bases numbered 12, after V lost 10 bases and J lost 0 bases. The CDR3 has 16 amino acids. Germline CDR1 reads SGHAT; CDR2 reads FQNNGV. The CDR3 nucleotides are TGTGCCACCGGACGAACGGACAGGGGTCTGAACACTGAAGCTTTCTTT. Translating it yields CATGRTDRGLNTEAFF. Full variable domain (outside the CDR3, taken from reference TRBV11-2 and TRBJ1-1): EAGVAQSPRYKIIEKRQSVAFWCNPISGHATLYWYQQILGQGPKLLIQFQNNGVVDDSQLPKDRFSAERLKGVDSTLKIQPAKLEDSAVYLCATGRTDRGLNTEAFFGQGTRLTVV.

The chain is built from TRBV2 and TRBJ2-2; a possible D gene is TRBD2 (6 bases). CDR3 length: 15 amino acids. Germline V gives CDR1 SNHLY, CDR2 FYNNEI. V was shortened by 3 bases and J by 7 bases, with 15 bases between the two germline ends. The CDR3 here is CASSDGAGIVGELFF. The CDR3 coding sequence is TGTGCCAGCAGTGATGGCGCGGGAATTGTCGGGGAGCTGTTTTTT.

CDR3 loop: CSVGGTGENYGYTF. CDR3 coding DNA: TGCAGCGTTGGGGGGACAGGAGAGAACTATGGCTACACCTTC. The genes are TRBV29-1 and TRBJ1-2; 8 nucleotides line up with TRBD1. The length of the CDR3 is 14 residues. Losses at the gene ends were 4 bases for V and 2 bases for J; bases not matched to a gene: 6. Looked up from germline, CDR1 is SQVTM and CDR2 is ANQGSEA.

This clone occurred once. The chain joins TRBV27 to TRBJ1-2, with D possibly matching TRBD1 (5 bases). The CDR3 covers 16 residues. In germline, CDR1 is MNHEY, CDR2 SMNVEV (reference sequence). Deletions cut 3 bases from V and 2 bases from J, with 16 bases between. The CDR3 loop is CASSFDSRTLNYGYTF. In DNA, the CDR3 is TGTGCCAGCAGTTTTGACAGCCGAACTTTAAACTATGGCTACACCTTC.

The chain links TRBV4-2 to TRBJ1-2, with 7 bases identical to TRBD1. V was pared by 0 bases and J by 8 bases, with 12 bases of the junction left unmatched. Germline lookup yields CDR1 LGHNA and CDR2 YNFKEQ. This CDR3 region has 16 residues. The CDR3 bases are TGTGCCAGCAGCCAAGACAAGACCAGGGGGACCGTGGGCTACACCTTC. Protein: CASSQDKTRGTVGYTF.

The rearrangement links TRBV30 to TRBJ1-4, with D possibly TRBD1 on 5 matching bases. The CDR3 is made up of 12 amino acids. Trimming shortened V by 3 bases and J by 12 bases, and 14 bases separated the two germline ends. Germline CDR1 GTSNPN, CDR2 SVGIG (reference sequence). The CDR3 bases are TGTGCCTGGAGCCCCGGGAGGGGAGAACTGTTTTTT. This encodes CAWSPGRGELFF.

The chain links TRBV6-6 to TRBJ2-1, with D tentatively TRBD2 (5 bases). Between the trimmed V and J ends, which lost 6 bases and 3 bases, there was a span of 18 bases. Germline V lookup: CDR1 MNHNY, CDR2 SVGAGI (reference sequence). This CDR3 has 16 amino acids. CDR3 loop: CASRQTGNSDYNEQFF. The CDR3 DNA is TGTGCCAGCAGACAAACCGGGAATTCGGACTACAATGAGCAGTTCTTC.

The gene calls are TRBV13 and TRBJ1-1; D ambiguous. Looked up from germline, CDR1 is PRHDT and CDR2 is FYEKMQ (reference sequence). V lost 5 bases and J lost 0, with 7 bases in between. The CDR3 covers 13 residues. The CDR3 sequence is CASSRTVNTEAFF. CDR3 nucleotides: TGTGCCAGCAGCAGAACAGTGAACACTGAAGCTTTCTTT.

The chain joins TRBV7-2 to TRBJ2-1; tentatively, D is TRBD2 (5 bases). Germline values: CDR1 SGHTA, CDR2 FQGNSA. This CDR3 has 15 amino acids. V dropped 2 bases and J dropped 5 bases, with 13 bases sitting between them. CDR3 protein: CASSLWAGLDNEQFF. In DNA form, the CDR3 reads TGTGCCAGCAGCTTATGGGCGGGCTTAGACAATGAGCAGTTCTTC.

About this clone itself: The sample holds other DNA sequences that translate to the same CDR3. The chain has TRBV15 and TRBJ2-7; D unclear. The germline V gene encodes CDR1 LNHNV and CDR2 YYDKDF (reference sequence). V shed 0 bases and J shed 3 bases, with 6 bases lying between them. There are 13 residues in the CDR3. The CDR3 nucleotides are TGTGCCACCAGCAGAGACAGAAGCTACGAGCAGTACTTC. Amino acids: CATSRDRSYEQYF. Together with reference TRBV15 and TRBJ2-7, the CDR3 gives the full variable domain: DAMVIQNPRYQVTQFGKPVTLSCSQTLNHNVMYWYQQKSSQAPKLLFHYYDKDFNNEADTPDNFQSRRPNTSFCFLDIRSPGLGDTAMYLCATSRDRSYEQYFGPGTRLTVT.

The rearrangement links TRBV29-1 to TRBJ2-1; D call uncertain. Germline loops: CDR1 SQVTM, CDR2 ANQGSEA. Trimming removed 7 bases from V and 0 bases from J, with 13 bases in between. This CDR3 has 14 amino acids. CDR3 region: CSAGTADSYNEQFF. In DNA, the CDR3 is TGCAGCGCAGGAACGGCAGACTCCTACAATGAGCAGTTCTTC.

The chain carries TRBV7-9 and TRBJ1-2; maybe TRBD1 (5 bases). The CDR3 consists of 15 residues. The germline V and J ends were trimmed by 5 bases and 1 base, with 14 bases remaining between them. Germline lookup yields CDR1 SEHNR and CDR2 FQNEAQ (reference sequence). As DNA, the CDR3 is TGTGCCAGCAGCCGTGACAGCTTTTTTAACTATGGCTACACCTTC. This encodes CASSRDSFFNYGYTF.

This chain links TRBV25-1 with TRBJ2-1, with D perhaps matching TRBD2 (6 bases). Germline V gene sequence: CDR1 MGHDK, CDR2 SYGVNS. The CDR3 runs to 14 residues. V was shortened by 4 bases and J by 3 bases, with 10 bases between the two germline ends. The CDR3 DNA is TGTGCCAGCAGTGCGGGGGTCAGCTACAATGAGCAGTTCTTC. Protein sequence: CASSAGVSYNEQFF.